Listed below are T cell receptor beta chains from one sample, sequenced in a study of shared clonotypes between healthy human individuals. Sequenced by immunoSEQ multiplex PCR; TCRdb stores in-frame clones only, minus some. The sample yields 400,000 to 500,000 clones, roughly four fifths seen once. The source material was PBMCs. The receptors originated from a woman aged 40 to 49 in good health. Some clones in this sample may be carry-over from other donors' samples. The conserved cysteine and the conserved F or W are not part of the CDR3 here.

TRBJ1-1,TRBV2,ASSEGGDPTEAF
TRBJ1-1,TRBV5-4,ASSMTTGITEAF
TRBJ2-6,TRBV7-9,ASSSGFGANVLT
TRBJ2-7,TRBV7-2,ASSFLAGSSYEQY
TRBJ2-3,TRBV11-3,ASSLEGGGRLPVGTDTQY
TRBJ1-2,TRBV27,ASSLSIGGEFGYT
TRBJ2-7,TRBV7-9,ASSLGRGQPIPQAEQY
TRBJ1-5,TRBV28,ASRSNQLQH
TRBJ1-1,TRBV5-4,ASSTDREHTEAF
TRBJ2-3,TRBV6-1,AIKGDTDTQY
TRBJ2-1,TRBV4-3,ASSQDGAVYNEQF
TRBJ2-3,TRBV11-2,ASSQRTGGTDTQY
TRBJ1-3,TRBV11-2,ASSPQTGFGNTIY
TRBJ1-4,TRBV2,ASSDPRAREKLF
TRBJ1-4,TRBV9,ASSVYGATNEKLF
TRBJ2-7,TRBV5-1,ASSLAAGVYEQY
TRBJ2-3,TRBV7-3,ASSLKGTGIDTQY
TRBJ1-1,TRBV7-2,ASSSPGSYTEAF
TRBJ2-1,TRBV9,ASSVATLTYEQF
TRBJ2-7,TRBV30,AWSGGLAGLGYEQY
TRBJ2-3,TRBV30,SCGISTDTQY
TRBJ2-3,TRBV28,ASSLWPGGEDTQY
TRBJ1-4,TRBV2,ASKSILNEKLF
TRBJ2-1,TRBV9,ASSGTGLAQNEQF
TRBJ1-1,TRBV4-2,ASSILRGGEAF
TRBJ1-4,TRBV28,ASSLWDRGSEKLF
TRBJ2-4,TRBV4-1,ASSQGFTLAKNIQY
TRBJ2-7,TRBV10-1,ASSGHRPGQGNEQY
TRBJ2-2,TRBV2,ASNLGTGEELF
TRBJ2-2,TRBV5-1,ASSLVGTGNTGELF
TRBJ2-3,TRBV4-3,ASSQVAGTQY
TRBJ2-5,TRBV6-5,ASRRVEVQETQY
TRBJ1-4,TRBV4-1,ASSPVGATEKLF
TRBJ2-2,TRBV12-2,ASRLWGELAGKTGELF
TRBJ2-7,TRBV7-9,ASRGGPYEQY
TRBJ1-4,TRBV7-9,ASRAMGLEKLF
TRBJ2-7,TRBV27,ASSLSASGNIYEQY
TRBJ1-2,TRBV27,ASSRRMEIYRGSPYGYT
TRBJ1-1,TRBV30,AWSSGDRGTEAF
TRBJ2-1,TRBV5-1,ASSLSGDHSYNEQF
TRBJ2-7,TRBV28,ASTGGRDFVEQY
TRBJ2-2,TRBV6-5,ASSRDTYTGELF
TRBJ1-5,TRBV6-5,ASSYSGDSNQPQH
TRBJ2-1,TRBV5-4,ASSSKISYNEQF
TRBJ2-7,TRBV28,ASSLGGGEQY
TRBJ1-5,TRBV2,ASRAQAGFEQPQH
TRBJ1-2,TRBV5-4,ASSLNREGNGYT